This is a list of T cell receptor beta chains from one sample in a study of cytomegalovirus exposure and HLA in healthy donors. TCRdb keeps only in-frame clones here, not all; method: immunoSEQ multiplex PCR. The data show some 120,000 clones, over 70% seen once. Source material: PBMCs. Source of these receptors: a woman between 50 and 59 years old in good health and CMV-seronegative. Both conserved end residues are part of each CDR3. Each record gives: clone size, V gene, D gene, J gene, CDR3 DNA, CDR3 protein. A D gene is named only where the DNA matches it firmly. Size tells how often a clone was seen (once, few, many) or the class of an expanded clone, and some rows leave it out.

clone size: NA; V gene: TRBV7-2; D gene: NA; J gene: TRBJ2-5; CDR3 DNA: TGTGCCAGCAGCTTAGTTGGTAGAGCGGGTAATAAAGAGACCCAGTACTTC; CDR3 protein: CASSLVGRAGNKETQYF
clone size: NA; V gene: TRBV5-6; D gene: NA; J gene: TRBJ2-7; CDR3 DNA: TGTGCCAGCAGCTTCAGGGGCTTCGGCGAGCAGTACTTC; CDR3 protein: CASSFRGFGEQYF
clone size: few; V gene: TRBV21-1; D gene: NA; J gene: TRBJ1-1; CDR3 DNA: TGTGCCAGCAGCTCTTGGGACAGATTGAACACTGAAGCTTTCTTT; CDR3 protein: CASSSWDRLNTEAFF
clone size: NA; V gene: TRBV5-7; D gene: NA; J gene: TRBJ2-7; CDR3 DNA: TGTGCCAGCAGCCCGGACTATCCCCCGCCCTACTACGAGCAGTACTTC; CDR3 protein: CASSPDYPPPYYEQYF
clone size: NA; V gene: TRBV19; D gene: NA; J gene: TRBJ2-7; CDR3 DNA: TGTGCCAGTAGTATAGATCCGACATTTTACGAGCAGTACTTC; CDR3 protein: CASSIDPTFYEQYF
clone size: NA; V gene: TRBV5-4; D gene: NA; J gene: TRBJ2-7; CDR3 DNA: TGTGCCAGCAGCGGGGGGACGTTTGCCTACGAGCAGTACTTC; CDR3 protein: CASSGGTFAYEQYF
clone size: NA; V gene: TRBV6-1; D gene: NA; J gene: TRBJ1-2; CDR3 DNA: TGTGCCACCGAACGGCAGGAACCCAACTATGGCTACACCTTC; CDR3 protein: CATERQEPNYGYTF
clone size: NA; V gene: TRBV7-9; D gene: TRBD2; J gene: TRBJ2-7; CDR3 DNA: TGTGCCAGCAACCCTAGCGGGGCCTACGAGCAGTACTTC; CDR3 protein: CASNPSGAYEQYF
clone size: few; V gene: TRBV7-8; D gene: NA; J gene: TRBJ2-5; CDR3 DNA: TGTGCCAGCAGCTTAACAAAGACCCAGTACTTC; CDR3 protein: CASSLTKTQYF
clone size: NA; V gene: TRBV28; D gene: TRBD1; J gene: TRBJ2-7; CDR3 DNA: TGTGCCAGCAGCCCCAACAGGGGGGAATATCCCTACGAGCAGTACTTC; CDR3 protein: CASSPNRGEYPYEQYF
clone size: NA; V gene: TRBV30; D gene: NA; J gene: TRBJ1-4; CDR3 DNA: TGTGCCTGGAGCGACAGGTCCTCAGAAAAACTGTTTTTT; CDR3 protein: CAWSDRSSEKLFF
clone size: NA; V gene: TRBV7-9; D gene: NA; J gene: TRBJ1-3; CDR3 DNA: TGTGCCAGCAGCTTCCAGGACTCTGGAAACACCATATATTTT; CDR3 protein: CASSFQDSGNTIYF
clone size: NA; V gene: TRBV18; D gene: TRBD1; J gene: TRBJ1-1; CDR3 DNA: TGTGCCAGCTCACAGGACAGGGCAAGGCGTGAAGCTTTCTTT; CDR3 protein: CASSQDRARREAFF
clone size: NA; V gene: TRBV25-1; D gene: NA; J gene: TRBJ2-7; CDR3 DNA: TGTGCCAGTACCGGGACTTCCAGCTACGAGCAGTACTTC; CDR3 protein: CASTGTSSYEQYF
clone size: NA; V gene: TRBV9; D gene: NA; J gene: TRBJ1-1; CDR3 DNA: TGTGCCAGCAGCCTACAGTTCGACCCGAACACTGAAGCTTTCTTT; CDR3 protein: CASSLQFDPNTEAFF
clone size: NA; V gene: TRBV5-1; D gene: TRBD1; J gene: TRBJ1-5; CDR3 DNA: TGCGCCAGCAGCTCCTCCGGGACAGGGGATCAGCCCCAGCATTTT; CDR3 protein: CASSSSGTGDQPQHF
clone size: NA; V gene: TRBV7-2; D gene: TRBD2; J gene: TRBJ2-5; CDR3 DNA: TGTGCCAGCAGCCCGGGACTAGCGGGACCGTACCAAGAGACCCAGTACTTC; CDR3 protein: CASSPGLAGPYQETQYF
clone size: NA; V gene: TRBV2; D gene: NA; J gene: TRBJ2-3; CDR3 DNA: TGTGCCAGCAGTGAAGTAGGCAGGGCGGATACGCAGTATTTT; CDR3 protein: CASSEVGRADTQYF
clone size: NA; V gene: TRBV6-5; D gene: TRBD2; J gene: TRBJ2-7; CDR3 DNA: TGTGCCAGCAGTTACTCGAGGGCGGGAGGGTACGAGCAGTACTTC; CDR3 protein: CASSYSRAGGYEQYF
clone size: NA; V gene: TRBV28; D gene: NA; J gene: TRBJ2-1; CDR3 DNA: TGTGCCAGCAGTTTATGGGGCAATAGGAATGAGCAGTTCTTC; CDR3 protein: CASSLWGNRNEQFF
clone size: NA; V gene: TRBV2; D gene: TRBD1; J gene: TRBJ1-3; CDR3 DNA: TGTGCCAGCAGGGGGGACAGCCCGAGCTCTGGAAACACCATATATTTT; CDR3 protein: CASRGDSPSSGNTIYF
clone size: NA; V gene: TRBV7-6; D gene: TRBD2; J gene: TRBJ2-1; CDR3 DNA: TGTGCCAGCAGCTTAGCGCCGCCCGGGACTAGCGCTTACAATGAGCAGTTCTTC; CDR3 protein: CASSLAPPGTSAYNEQFF
clone size: once; V gene: TRBV19; D gene: TRBD1; J gene: TRBJ1-5; CDR3 DNA: TGTGCCAGCAAAGACAGGGTTAGCAATCAGCCCCAGCATTTT; CDR3 protein: CASKDRVSNQPQHF
clone size: NA; V gene: TRBV7-9; D gene: TRBD1; J gene: TRBJ1-1; CDR3 DNA: TGTGCCAGCAGCTTAGCGCCCAGGGGGCGCAGGACTGAAGCTTTCTTT; CDR3 protein: CASSLAPRGRRTEAFF
clone size: NA; V gene: TRBV5-1; D gene: NA; J gene: TRBJ2-3; CDR3 DNA: TGCGCCAGCAACCGGGTAAGCACAGATACGCAGTATTTT; CDR3 protein: CASNRVSTDTQYF